This T cell receptor (beta chain) was sequenced for a study of T-cell memory formation after mild COVID-19. TCRdb reprocessed the 5' RACE reads with MiXCR, giving one entry per CDR3 protein. This table holds 35,000 to 50,000 distinct CDR3 sequences, 9.5% found once. Study conclusions and caveats: Contracting CD4+ clones lay largely in CM and EM, with CD8+ ones residing in EMRA. Contracting clones from day 15 to 85 had balanced CD4/CD8; later expanders favoured CD4+.

This clonotype has ten or more counts. The antigen remains undetermined. V was trimmed by 1 base and J by 0 bases, leaving 10 bases between them. The CDR3 extends over 15 amino acids. Germline-derived CDR1 and CDR2 are SGHTA and FQGNSA. The gene calls are TRBV7-2 and TRBJ2-7, with D perhaps being TRBD1 or TRBD2 (5 bases each). This clonotype was sampled from an adult woman who had mild COVID-19 (a few samples of this study predate the infection). Cell type and time point are not known. Sequencing was performed on PBMCs or a T cell subset sorted from them (not recorded which). CDR3 region: CASSLGAGSSYEQYF. The CDR3 DNA sequence: TGTGCCAGCAGCTTAGGGGCAGGGAGCTCCTACGAGCAGTACTTC.